These 24 T cell receptor beta chains share one sample of origin, sequenced in a study of identical twins listed by TCRdb under 2016. Libraries were constructed by 5' RACE. Sequencing instrument: Illumina HiSeq 2000. TCRdb itself trimmed the public reads at Q25 with fastp, ran MiXCR and retained productive beta chains. Every distinct CDR3 protein forms one entry, paired with its most common genes and DNA. For this sample there are roughly 1.6 million distinct CDR3 sequences; under 35% appear just once. The top ten clonotypes cover 0.27% of the sample. Sequencing used cord blood. Source of these receptors: a newborn girl in good health.

A few counts support this clonotype. The chain carries TRBV6-2 or TRBV6-3 and TRBJ1-5, with D hard to call. V was clipped by 0 bases and J by 2 bases, with 20 bases between them. Germline loops: CDR1 MNHEY, CDR2 SVGEGT. This CDR3 spans 19 amino acids. The CDR3 loop reads CASSYSNILRKRGNQPQHF. The CDR3 nucleotides read TGTGCCAGCAGTTACTCGAACATCTTAAGGAAGCGGGGCAATCAGCCCCAGCATTTT.

The chain carries TRBV4-2 and TRBJ2-2; D may be TRBD1 or TRBD2 (5 bases each). Germline values: CDR1 LGHNA, CDR2 YNFKEQ. This CDR3 has 15 residues. Between the trimmed V and J ends, which lost 0 bases and 7 bases, there was a span of 12 bases. CDR3 DNA sequence: TGTGCCAGCAGCCAAGATAGTGGGGCGGGCGGGGAGCTGTTTTTT. This sequence encodes CASSQDSGAGGELFF.

This clonotype was found a few times. This chain links TRBV11-2 with TRBJ2-4; TRBD1 is a possible D gene (6 bases). Trimming cost V 2 bases and J 14 bases, with 13 bases left between them. Germline V lookup: CDR1 SGHAT, CDR2 FQNNGV. The CDR3 runs to 12 residues. The CDR3 DNA follows: TGTGCCAGCAGCTTAACGCAGGGGCCAAAGTACTTC. It yields the protein CASSLTQGPKYF.

This clonotype was counted only a few times. The genes are TRBV12-3 or TRBV12-4 and TRBJ1-1, with a possible D match to TRBD1 (5 bases). Between the trimmed V and J ends, which lost 3 bases and 4 bases, there was a span of 9 bases. The CDR3 covers 13 residues. CDR3 region: CASSFEGRTEAFF. CDR3 DNA sequence: TGTGCCAGCAGTTTCGAGGGGCGCACTGAAGCTTTCTTT.

V gene TRBV11-2 combines with J gene TRBJ2-5; 10 bases are a match to TRBD2. Trimming cost V 0 bases and J 11 bases; bases outside gene matches: 9. The CDR3 is 15 amino acids. CDR1 and CDR2 (germline): SGHAT, FQNNGV. The CDR3 reads CASSLDLAGANEQYF. DNA for the CDR3: TGTGCCAGCAGCTTAGATCTAGCGGGAGCCAATGAGCAGTACTTC.

The sample holds a few counts of this clonotype. V and J are TRBV20-1 and TRBJ2-3; D is uncertain. Trimming stripped 2 bases from V and 0 bases from J, with 15 bases between. The CDR3 length is 16 residues. Germline CDR1 and CDR2: DFQATT and SNEGSKA (reference sequence). The CDR3 region has the DNA TGCAGTGCTAGACCCCCGCTGGGGTTTAGCACAGATACGCAGTATTTT. Translation: CSARPPLGFSTDTQYF.

J is TRBJ2-1 and V is TRBV20-1; 8 positions match TRBD2. V gave up 3 bases and J gave up 5 bases; unmatched junction bases: 6. Germline-derived CDR1 and CDR2 are DFQATT and SNEGSKA (reference sequence). CDR3 length: 14 amino acids. In DNA form, the CDR3 reads TGCAGTGCTAGCTCGGGAGGGGTACACAATGAGCAGTTCTTC. As protein: CSASSGGVHNEQFF.

The chain carries TRBV7-2 and TRBJ2-6; the match to TRBD2 covers 8 bases. Germline CDR1 reads SGHTA; CDR2 reads FQGNSA. The junction had 16 bases not matched to a gene; V was cut back by 6 bases and J by 0 bases. The CDR3 spans 20 residues. CDR3 sequence: CASRKHMERGQSSGANVLTF. CDR3 bases: TGTGCCAGCAGGAAACATATGGAGCGGGGGCAATCCTCTGGGGCCAACGTCCTGACTTTC.

This clonotype was counted between two and nine times. This chain uses TRBV20-1 with TRBJ2-1; D is tentatively TRBD1 or TRBD2 (6 bases each). The germline CDR1 and CDR2 sequences are DFQATT and SNEGSKA (reference sequence). The CDR3 is made up of 14 amino acids. V lost 0 bases and J lost 9, with 15 bases in between. In DNA, the CDR3 is TGCAGTGCTAGAGATGGGCGGGGCAGGGGTGAGCAGTTCTTC. This gives the protein CSARDGRGRGEQFF.

This rearrangement joins TRBV7-8 to TRBJ2-1; 12 nucleotides align to TRBD2. This CDR3 spans 22 amino acids. The germline gives CDR1 SGHVS, CDR2 FQNEAQ. V lost 4 bases to trimming and J lost 0 bases; unmatched junction nucleotides: 19. CDR3 in DNA: TGTGCCAGCAGCTCAAATCGCCCGGGCCTATCTAGCGGGAGGGCCTCCTACAATGAGCAGTTCTTC. This gives the protein CASSSNRPGLSSGRASYNEQFF. Full variable domain (remainder filled in from reference TRBV7-8 and TRBJ2-1): GAGVSQSPRYKVAKRGQDVALRCDPISGHVSLFWYQQALGQGPEFLTYFQNEAQLDKSGLPSDRFFAERPEGSVSTLKIQRTQQEDSAVYLCASSSNRPGLSSGRASYNEQFFGPGTRLTVL.

This clonotype was found many times. V and J are TRBV12-3 or TRBV12-4 and TRBJ2-3; 9 bases are shared with TRBD2. After removal of 6 bases from V and 1 base from J, the junction contained 5 bases not matched to a gene. The CDR3 is 15 residues long. CDR3 protein: CASSFRTSGTDTQYF. The CDR3, as DNA: TGTGCCAGCAGCTTCAGGACTAGCGGCACAGATACGCAGTATTTT.

This clonotype was counted a few times. V and J are TRBV6-1 and TRBJ2-7; perhaps TRBD2 as D (5 bases). CDR1 MNHNS and CDR2 SASEGT come from the germline V gene. CDR3 length: 16 residues. Trimming left V 2 bases short and J 0 bases short, with 14 bases between. For the CDR3, the DNA is TGTGCCAGCAGTGAAATCCGGACTGTAAGCTCCTACGAGCAGTACTTC. Protein sequence: CASSEIRTVSSYEQYF.

Turning to this clonotype: The junction departs from the called germline gene at one end, perhaps through a read error. The chain carries TRBV7-2 and TRBJ2-1; D uncertain. Germline CDR1 and CDR2: SGHTA and FQGNSA. This CDR3 spans 17 amino acids. CDR3 in amino acids: CASSLVTGTSSYNEQLF. CDR3 sequence (DNA): TGTGCCAGCAGCCTTGTGACGGGCACTTCTTCCTACAATGAGCAGTTGTTC.

This clonotype was found once. This chain links TRBV10-3 with TRBJ1-2; TRBD1 agrees at 7 bases. The CDR3 is 13 residues long. Losses at the gene ends were 4 bases for V and 6 bases for J; bases not matched to a gene: 5. Germline V gives CDR1 ENHRY, CDR2 SYGVKD. The CDR3 DNA follows: TGTGCCATCAGTGCCACAGGGGACCATGGCTACACCTTC. This sequence encodes CAISATGDHGYTF.

This clonotype was found a few times. The V call is TRBV24-1, the J call TRBJ2-3; the D gene could be TRBD1 or TRBD2 (5 bases each). Germline-derived CDR1 and CDR2 are KGHDR and SFDVKD. The CDR3 loop spans 15 amino acids. V lost 3 bases to trimming and J lost 6 bases, with 15 bases between them. For the CDR3, the DNA is TGTGCCACCAGTGATGCCGGGACCAATCGCGATACGCAGTATTTT. This codes for CATSDAGTNRDTQYF.

This rearrangement joins TRBV11-2 to TRBJ1-2; D is uncertain. The V end was cut by 3 bases, the J end by 8 bases, with 13 bases between. Germline values: CDR1 SGHAT, CDR2 FQNNGV. The CDR3 runs 13 residues. The CDR3 DNA is TGTGCCAGCAGCTTGGGTTACCGAGGGGGCTACACCTTC. This codes for CASSLGYRGGYTF.

This clonotype was seen only a few times. This chain joins TRBV4-2 and TRBJ2-1; no firm D call. V dropped 1 base and J dropped 0 bases, with 10 bases sitting between them. The length of the CDR3 is 16 residues. Germline CDR1 LGHNA, CDR2 YNFKEQ. CDR3 loop: CASSQVGGNSYNEQFF. CDR3 bases: TGTGCCAGCAGCCAAGTTGGCGGAAACTCCTACAATGAGCAGTTCTTC.

A few counts support this clonotype. The chain uses TRBV6-1 and TRBJ2-1; 12 bases match TRBD2. J lost 7 bases, V lost 6 bases, and 7 bases had no gene match. Germline V lookup: CDR1 MNHNS, CDR2 SASEGT. The CDR3 runs 15 residues. CDR3 DNA: TGTGCCAGCAGCATCCTAGCGGGGGGGCCGAATGAGCAGTTCTTC. Amino acid sequence: CASSILAGGPNEQFF.

V is TRBV20-1 and J is TRBJ1-1; no reliable D call. This CDR3 is built from 15 residues. The V end was cut by 3 bases, the J end by 0 bases, with 14 bases between. The V gene's germline CDR1 is DFQATT and CDR2 SNEGSKA (reference sequence). The CDR3 nucleotides are TGCAGTGCTAGGTTAACAGCTTACATGAACACTGAAGCTTTCTTT. It encodes CSARLTAYMNTEAFF.

This chain joins TRBV20-1 and TRBJ2-1; 10 nucleotides align to TRBD2. CDR3 length: 16 amino acids. Looked up from germline, CDR1 is DFQATT and CDR2 is SNEGSKA (reference sequence). The J segment lost 0 bases and the V segment lost 6 bases, leaving 8 bases of the junction unmatched. CDR3 in DNA: TGCAGTGCCCCGGGACTAGCGTCGAGCTCCTACAATGAGCAGTTCTTC. It translates to CSAPGLASSSYNEQFF.

This chain joins TRBV20-1 and TRBJ1-5; D call uncertain. The CDR3 is made up of 14 amino acids. V lost 0 bases to trimming and J lost 6 bases, with 12 bases between them. The germline V gene encodes CDR1 DFQATT and CDR2 SNEGSKA (reference sequence). CDR3 amino acids: CSARDFLGGQPQHF. CDR3 coding DNA: TGCAGTGCTAGAGATTTTTTAGGAGGTCAGCCCCAGCATTTT.

Concerning this clonotype: This may stem from a read error, because a much larger clone lies one nucleotide away. The rearrangement uses TRBV29-1 and TRBJ2-7, with D possibly matching TRBD2 (5 bases). The CDR3 spans 14 residues. The germline CDR1 and CDR2 sequences are SQVTM and ANQGSEA. V lost 6 bases, J lost 3 bases, and 18 bases lay in between. The DNA for the CDR3 is TGCAGCGTAGAGGGTAGCGCTATCCTCTACGAGCAGTACTTC. It is translated as CSVEGSAILYEQYF.

The chain carries TRBV7-8 and TRBJ2-3, with 12 bases that match TRBD2. The V gene's germline CDR1 is SGHVS and CDR2 FQNEAQ. J was trimmed by 1 base and V by 3 bases; bases with no gene match: 8. The CDR3 contains 18 residues. The CDR3 spells CASSFPLAGGRGTDTQYF. In DNA, the CDR3 is TGTGCCAGCAGCTTCCCCCTAGCGGGGGGGCGTGGCACAGATACGCAGTATTTT.

This chain uses TRBV5-1 with TRBJ1-1; 7 nucleotides line up with TRBD1. CDR1 is SGHRS, CDR2 YFSETQ, per germline. V lost 4 bases to trimming and J lost 4 bases; unmatched junction nucleotides: 7. The CDR3 is made up of 14 amino acids. For the CDR3, the DNA is TGCGCCAGCAGCACCGAACAGGGGCCCACTGAAGCTTTCTTT. This codes for CASSTEQGPTEAFF.